This TCR beta chain was obtained from a study of cytomegalovirus exposure and HLA in healthy donors. Notes on the study in general: DRB1 had the most TCR associations and HLA-C the fewest, a later analysis found, with rates varying by HLA locus. TCR beta V- and J-gene trimming was later associated with a missense DCLRE1C variant.

CDR1 is ENHRY, CDR2 SYGVKD, per germline. Trimming took off 10 bases at V and 7 bases at J, with 20 bases between the two ends. The CDR3 is made up of 14 amino acids. With 60 Vbeta and 13 Jbeta primers, the PCR was carried out. Clones were read by immunoSEQ multiplex PCR, and TCRdb kept only the in-frame ones, dropping some. Of around 100,000 clones listed, 60% to 70% are singletons. As concerns this clone: Its antigen is as yet unknown.

Sequenced sample: PBMCs. The chain recombines TRBV10-3 with TRBJ1-5, with D perhaps matching TRBD1 (5 bases). This sequence was found in a man younger than 45 in good health and CMV-seropositive. This CDR3 is CATRWGEGGQPQHF. The CDR3 region has the DNA TGTGCCACTCGTTGGGGGGAGGGTGGGCAGCCCCAGCATTTT.